The 17 T cell receptor beta chains below were found in one sample sequenced in a study of cytomegalovirus exposure and HLA in healthy donors. Vbeta (60) and Jbeta (13) primers were used in the PCR. Sequencing was performed with immunoSEQ multiplex PCR; in TCRdb, only in-frame clones are kept and a portion is missing. The table records 90,000 to 120,000 clones, 60% to 80% of them present only once. Sequenced material: PBMCs. Receptor source: a young man in good health and CMV-seronegative.

The sample holds a few counts of this clone. This sequence joins TRBV6-5 and TRBJ2-7, with D possibly TRBD2 on 6 matching bases. This CDR3 region has 16 residues. CDR1 is MNHEY, CDR2 SVGAGI, per germline. Trimming shortened V by 1 base and J by 0 bases, and 13 bases separated the two germline ends. CDR3 sequence: CASSYFGTLSSYEQYF. CDR3 DNA: TGTGCCAGCAGTTACTTCGGGACTCTGTCCTCCTACGAGCAGTACTTC.

This clone was found a few times. The V call is TRBV5-1, the J call TRBJ1-6; weak D call: TRBD1 (6 bases). Germline CDR1 and CDR2: SGHRS and YFSETQ. The V end lost 4 bases, the J end lost 9 bases, and 20 bases lay between the germline ends. This CDR3 is built from 16 residues. The CDR3 DNA follows: TGCGCCAGCAGCCCGATAGGGGGGGGCGCGAGTTCACCCCTCCACTTT. It encodes CASSPIGGGASSPLHF.

J is TRBJ1-4 and V is TRBV5-1, with D possibly matching TRBD1 (5 bases). V was clipped by 4 bases and J by 8 bases, with 15 bases between them. The CDR3 sequence is 14 residues long. The germline V gene has CDR1 SGHRS and CDR2 YFSETQ. This CDR3 reads CASSQGPGEEKLFF. The DNA for the CDR3 is TGCGCCAGCAGCCAGGGTCCGGGGGAGGAAAAACTGTTTTTT.

The chain has TRBV5-1 and TRBJ2-1; D might be TRBD2 (6 bases). Germline V gene data show CDR1 as SGHRS and CDR2 as YFSETQ. Trimming stripped 2 bases from V and 0 bases from J, with 15 bases between. This CDR3 region has 17 residues. Here the CDR3 DNA reads TGCGCCAGCAGCTTTGCGGGGTCCGGGAGCTCCTACAATGAGCAGTTCTTC. It specifies CASSFAGSGSSYNEQFF.

The chain combines TRBV10-1 with TRBJ2-3; tentatively, D is TRBD2 (7 bases). Trimming removed 0 bases from V and 5 bases from J, with 12 bases in between. There are 15 residues in the CDR3. Germline assignment: CDR1 WNHNN and CDR2 SYGVQD (reference sequence). The CDR3 DNA reads TGCGCCAGCAGTGAGTCGAGGGGAGGGGGAGATACGCAGTATTTT. It is translated as CASSESRGGGDTQYF.

The CDR3 DNA is TGTGCCAGCACCAGACAGGGCCTAGCAGATACGCAGTATTTT. It is translated as CASTRQGLADTQYF. The rearrangement uses TRBV7-8 and TRBJ2-3; 7 positions agree with TRBD1. Unmatched junction bases numbered 8, after V lost 7 bases and J lost 4 bases. CDR3 length: 14 residues. The germline gives CDR1 SGHVS, CDR2 FQNEAQ.

This clone was seen only a few times. CDR3 bases: TGCGCCAGCAGCCAAGTTAATTTTCAGGACTTTAAGGGAGGCTACACCTTC. It translates to CASSQVNFQDFKGGYTF. The gene calls are TRBV4-1 and TRBJ1-2, with no clear D. V lost 1 base and J lost 8, with 23 bases in between. CDR3 length: 17 amino acids. Germline values: CDR1 MGHRA, CDR2 YSYEKL.

The chain employs TRBV4-3 and TRBJ1-2; D gene unclear. The germline gives CDR1 LGHNA, CDR2 YSLEER. V was shortened by 1 base and J by 5 bases, with 8 bases between the two germline ends. The CDR3 extends over 13 amino acids. The CDR3: CASSQGGGYGYTF. Written as DNA, the CDR3 is TGCGCCAGCAGCCAAGGGGGAGGGTATGGCTACACCTTC.

This sequence joins TRBV9 and TRBJ2-1; 10 bases are a match to TRBD2. Trimming at V came to 3 bases and at J to 8 bases, leaving 8 bases not matched to a gene. Per the germline V gene, CDR1 is SGDLS and CDR2 is YYNGEE. CDR3 size: 15 residues. CDR3 nucleotides: TGTGCCAGCAGCGCCCCTAGCGGGGGCCATCATGAGCAGTTCTTC. This sequence encodes CASSAPSGGHHEQFF. Based on the CDR3 plus reference TRBV9 and TRBJ2-1, the full variable domain is DSGVTQTPKHLITATGQRVTLRCSPRSGDLSVYWYQQSLDQGLQFLIQYYNGEERAKGNILERFSAQQFPDLHSELNLSSLELGDSALYFCASSAPSGGHHEQFFGPGTRLTVL.

The rearrangement joins TRBV12-5 to TRBJ2-1; D call uncertain. This CDR3 has 12 amino acids. The germline CDR1 and CDR2 sequences are LGHNT and FRNRAP. V was cut by 7 bases and J by 10 bases, with 14 bases left in between. The CDR3 sequence: CASAPSFREQFF. In DNA form, the CDR3 reads TGTGCTAGTGCACCAAGCTTTCGGGAGCAGTTCTTC.

The V call is TRBV4-2, the J call TRBJ2-5, with D perhaps matching TRBD2 (7 bases). The CDR3 has 15 residues. The V gene's germline CDR1 is LGHNA and CDR2 YNFKEQ. The ends were cut back, 4 bases at V and 2 bases at J, with 14 bases in the middle. The CDR3 bases are TGTGCCAGCAGCCGGGGGGGGCCGGATCAAGAGACCCAGTACTTC. Residues: CASSRGGPDQETQYF.

This chain connects TRBV5-1 to TRBJ1-1; 7 bases fit TRBD1. V was pared by 3 bases and J by 10 bases, with 6 bases of the junction left unmatched. Germline CDR1 is SGHRS and CDR2 is YFSETQ. This CDR3 comprises 12 residues. The CDR3 loop reads CASSSDRERAFF. CDR3 coding DNA: TGCGCCAGCAGCTCAGACAGGGAGAGAGCTTTCTTT.

This chain links TRBV7-9 with TRBJ2-3; 10 bases are a match to TRBD1. This CDR3 has 17 residues. The ends lost 4 bases at V and 4 bases at J; junction bases unmatched: 11. Germline CDR1 SEHNR, CDR2 FQNEAQ (reference sequence). The chain's CDR3 is CASSSVRDRGGSDTQYF. CDR3 nucleotides: TGTGCCAGCAGCTCAGTCCGGGACAGGGGAGGCTCAGATACGCAGTATTTT.

The chain employs TRBV4-3 and TRBJ1-2; D gene uncertain. Germline CDR1 and CDR2: LGHNA and YSLEER. The CDR3 spans 13 residues. Trimming removed 4 bases from V and 0 bases from J, with 6 bases in between. CDR3 nucleotides: TGCGCCAGCAGCCGACTCCCTAACTATGGCTACACCTTC. Translated, it gives CASSRLPNYGYTF.

This rearrangement joins TRBV2 to TRBJ1-2, with D perhaps TRBD1 (6 bases). Germline V gene lookup returns CDR1 SNHLY and CDR2 FYNNEI. Trimming shortened V by 4 bases and J by 3 bases, and 15 bases separated the two germline ends. The CDR3 length is 15 residues. DNA of the CDR3: TGTGCCAGCAGTGGAAGGACAGAAAAAGACTATGGCTACACCTTC. Encoded protein: CASSGRTEKDYGYTF.

The V and J genes are TRBV19 and TRBJ1-2, with 8 bases fitting TRBD1. Germline V gene lookup returns CDR1 LNHDA and CDR2 SQIVND (reference sequence). This CDR3 contains 15 residues. V lost 1 base to trimming and J lost 5 bases; unmatched junction nucleotides: 6. The CDR3 sequence is CASSIVRDRTYGYTF. CDR3 bases: TGTGCCAGTAGTATAGTCCGGGACAGGACTTATGGCTACACCTTC.

The rearrangement links TRBV6-6 to TRBJ1-4; the D gene is possibly TRBD1 (5 bases). The CDR3 loop spans 14 amino acids. The V end lost 6 bases, the J end lost 7 bases, and 15 bases lay between the germline ends. In germline, CDR1 is MNHNY, CDR2 SVGAGI (reference sequence). The CDR3 coding sequence is TGTGCCAGCAGACGGGGGGTACTAGTTGAAAAACTGTTTTTT. Amino acid sequence: CASRRGVLVEKLFF.